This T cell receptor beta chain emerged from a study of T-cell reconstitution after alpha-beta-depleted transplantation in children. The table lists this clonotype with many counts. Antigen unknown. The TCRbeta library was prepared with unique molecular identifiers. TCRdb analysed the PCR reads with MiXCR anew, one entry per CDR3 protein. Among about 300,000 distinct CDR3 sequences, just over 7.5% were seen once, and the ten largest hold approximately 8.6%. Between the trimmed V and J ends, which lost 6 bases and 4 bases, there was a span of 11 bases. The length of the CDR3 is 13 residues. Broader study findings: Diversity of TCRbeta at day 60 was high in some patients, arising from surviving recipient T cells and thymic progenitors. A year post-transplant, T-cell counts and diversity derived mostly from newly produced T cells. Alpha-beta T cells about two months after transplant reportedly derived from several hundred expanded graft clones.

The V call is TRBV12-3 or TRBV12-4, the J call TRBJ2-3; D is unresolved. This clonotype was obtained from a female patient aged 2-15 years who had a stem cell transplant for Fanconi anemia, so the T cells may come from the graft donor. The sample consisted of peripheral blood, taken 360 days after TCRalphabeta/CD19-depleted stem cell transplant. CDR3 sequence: CASSLSGSDTQYF. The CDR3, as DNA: TGTGCCAGCAGCCTTTCCGGTTCAGATACGCAGTATTTT.